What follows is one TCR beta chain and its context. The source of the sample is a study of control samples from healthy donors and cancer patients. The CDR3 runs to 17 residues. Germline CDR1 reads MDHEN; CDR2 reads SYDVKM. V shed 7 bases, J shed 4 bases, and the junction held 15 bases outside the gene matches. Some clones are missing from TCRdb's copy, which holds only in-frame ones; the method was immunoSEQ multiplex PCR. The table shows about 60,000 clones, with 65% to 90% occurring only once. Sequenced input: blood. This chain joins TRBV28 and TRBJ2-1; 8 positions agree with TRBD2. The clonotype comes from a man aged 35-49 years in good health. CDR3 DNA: TGTGCCAGCACAAACCAGGCGGGAGGCGGGACGTACAATGAGCAGTTCTTC. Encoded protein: CASTNQAGGGTYNEQFF.